This passage covers 15 T cell receptor beta chains from one sample sequenced in a study of vaccination and CD4 T cells after COVID-19. TCRdb analysed the PCR reads with MiXCR anew, one entry per CDR3 protein. This table has tens of thousands of distinct CDR3 sequences, more than 45% appearing once. The sequences come from CD4+ T cells from blood, collected before SARS-CoV-2 vaccination. The receptor set was obtained from a human donor who had recovered from COVID-19.

This clonotype was detected a few times. The chain joins TRBV27 to TRBJ1-6; D might be TRBD1 (6 bases). CDR3 length equals 13 residues. Trimming cost V 5 bases and J 10 bases, with 12 bases left between them. In germline, CDR1 is MNHEY, CDR2 SMNVEV (reference sequence). CDR3 protein: CASSHRDASPLHF. CDR3 sequence (DNA): TGTGCCAGCAGTCACAGGGATGCGTCACCCCTCCACTTT.

This clonotype occurred a few times. The genes are TRBV7-9 and TRBJ1-2; 8 bases match TRBD1. The trim removed 2 bases at V and 8 bases at J, leaving 7 bases unmatched. CDR1 SEHNR and CDR2 FQNEAQ come from the germline V gene (reference sequence). The CDR3 length is 14 residues. The CDR3 spells CASSLNQGAEGYTF. In DNA, the CDR3 is TGTGCCAGCAGCTTAAACCAGGGGGCGGAAGGCTACACCTTC.

This chain joins TRBV6-1 and TRBJ2-1; D gene unclear. The CDR3 is made up of 16 amino acids. Germline CDR1 MNHNS, CDR2 SASEGT. Deletions cut 5 bases from V and 0 bases from J, with 14 bases between. CDR3 sequence: CASSRKPKSSYNEQFF. The CDR3 nucleotides read TGTGCCAGCAGTCGAAAGCCAAAAAGCTCCTACAATGAGCAGTTCTTC.

Only a few counts were recorded for this clonotype. The CDR3 nucleotides are TGTGCCAGTAGTAAGGGGCCAACCTTACTGGGGTATGGCAATCAGCCCCAGCATTTT. Translation gives CASSKGPTLLGYGNQPQHF. The V call is TRBV19, the J call TRBJ1-5; TRBD1 is a possible D gene (5 bases). V lost 4 bases, J lost 2 bases, and 24 bases lay in between. Per the germline V gene, CDR1 is LNHDA and CDR2 is SQIVND (reference sequence). The CDR3 has 19 amino acids.

Worth noting for this clonotype: One base away lies a much larger clone, so this may be a sequencing read error. V usage is TRBV4-1 and J usage is TRBJ2-7; 12 bases line up with TRBD2. This CDR3 comprises 13 residues. Germline assignment: CDR1 MGHRA and CDR2 YSYEKL. CDR3 sequence (DNA): TGCGCCAACAGCCCGGGACTAGCGGGCGAGCAGTACTTC. Protein product: CANSPGLAGEQYF.

CDR3 sequence: CASSQQSRPGRVWESSYEQYF. Written as DNA, the CDR3 is TGTGCCAGCAGCCAGCAGAGCCGACCGGGCAGGGTGTGGGAAAGCTCCTACGAGCAGTACTTC. This chain joins TRBV7-9 and TRBJ2-7, with D possibly being TRBD1 (5 bases). Deletions cut 5 bases from V and 0 bases from J, with 32 bases between. The CDR3 sequence is 21 residues long. CDR1 and CDR2 from the germline V gene are SEHNR and FQNEAQ (reference sequence).

The chain joins TRBV20-1 to TRBJ2-1; no clear D gene. V was pared by 4 bases and J by 2 bases, with 18 bases between. Germline assignment: CDR1 DFQATT and CDR2 SNEGSKA (reference sequence). CDR3 length equals 16 residues. CDR3: CSANRGGELPYNEQFF. CDR3 DNA sequence: TGCAGTGCTAACCGCGGCGGAGAGCTGCCCTACAATGAGCAGTTCTTC.

This clonotype was observed a handful of times. The gene calls are TRBV27 and TRBJ1-2; no firm D call. The CDR3 is 15 residues long. V was cut by 3 bases and J by 4 bases, with 15 bases left in between. Germline CDR1 reads MNHEY; CDR2 reads SMNVEV (reference sequence). This CDR3 is CASSFRQTTSYGYTF. Here the CDR3 DNA reads TGTGCCAGCAGTTTCCGCCAGACAACCTCCTATGGCTACACCTTC.

Only a few counts were recorded for this clonotype. The chain uses TRBV6-5 and TRBJ1-5; D remains ambiguous. Trimming shortened V by 2 bases and J by 7 bases, and 9 bases separated the two germline ends. The germline gives CDR1 MNHEY, CDR2 SVGAGI. The CDR3 loop spans 13 amino acids. The CDR3 nucleotides read TGTGCCAGCAGTTACGATTTTCTACAGCCCCAGCATTTT. Residues: CASSYDFLQPQHF.

This chain connects TRBV19 to TRBJ2-6; 14 bases match TRBD2. Unmatched junction bases numbered 9, after V lost 5 bases and J lost 3 bases. Looked up from germline, CDR1 is LNHDA and CDR2 is SQIVND (reference sequence). This CDR3 is 19 amino acids long. CDR3 in amino acids: CASSSHPGLAGVGANVLTF. The DNA of the CDR3 is TGTGCCAGTAGTTCCCATCCGGGACTAGCGGGAGTTGGGGCCAACGTCCTGACTTTC.

This clonotype came up a few times. V and J are TRBV9 and TRBJ1-6; 7 bases align to TRBD1. The germline gives CDR1 SGDLS, CDR2 YYNGEE. There are 16 residues in the CDR3. J gave up 8 bases and V 0 bases, and 8 bases lay outside the gene matches. The CDR3: CASSVGGTRGDSPLHF. CDR3 DNA: TGTGCCAGCAGCGTAGGAGGAACCAGGGGGGATTCACCCCTCCACTTT.

V usage is TRBV6-1 and J usage is TRBJ2-5, with D uncertain. V was trimmed by 2 bases and J by 2 bases, leaving 18 bases between them. The germline CDR1 and CDR2 sequences are MNHNS and SASEGT. The CDR3 totals 17 residues. CDR3 region: CASSELGGETFQETQYF. Written as DNA, the CDR3 is TGTGCCAGCAGTGAATTGGGCGGCGAGACCTTTCAAGAGACCCAGTACTTC.

V gene TRBV9 combines with J gene TRBJ2-3; possible D gene TRBD2, 6 bases. CDR3 length equals 15 residues. V was trimmed by 0 bases and J by 4 bases, leaving 12 bases between them. Germline V lookup: CDR1 SGDLS, CDR2 YYNGEE. This chain's CDR3 is CASSVDGGGADTQYF. The CDR3, as DNA: TGTGCCAGCAGCGTAGATGGGGGAGGCGCAGATACGCAGTATTTT. The full variable domain, rest sourced from reference TRBV9 and TRBJ2-3, is DSGVTQTPKHLITATGQRVTLRCSPRSGDLSVYWYQQSLDQGLQFLIQYYNGEERAKGNILERFSAQQFPDLHSELNLSSLELGDSALYFCASSVDGGGADTQYFGPGTRLTVL.

This chain connects TRBV20-1 to TRBJ2-1, with 11 positions matching TRBD2. Looked up from germline, CDR1 is DFQATT and CDR2 is SNEGSKA (reference sequence). The length of the CDR3 is 15 residues. Trimming took 2 bases from V and 6 from J; bases not matched to a gene: 6. CDR3 nucleotide sequence: TGCAGTGCTAGACCTACTAGCGGGAGCATCAATGAGCAGTTCTTC. As protein: CSARPTSGSINEQFF.

This clonotype was seen a handful of times. J is TRBJ2-3 and V is TRBV6-2 or TRBV6-3; 8 bases map to TRBD2. In germline, CDR1 is MNHEY, CDR2 SVGEGT. This CDR3 has 15 residues. The ends lost 6 bases at V and 1 base at J; junction bases unmatched: 6. CDR3 region: CASSLRREGTDTQYF. The CDR3 DNA sequence: TGTGCCAGCAGCTTAAGGCGGGAGGGCACAGATACGCAGTATTTT.